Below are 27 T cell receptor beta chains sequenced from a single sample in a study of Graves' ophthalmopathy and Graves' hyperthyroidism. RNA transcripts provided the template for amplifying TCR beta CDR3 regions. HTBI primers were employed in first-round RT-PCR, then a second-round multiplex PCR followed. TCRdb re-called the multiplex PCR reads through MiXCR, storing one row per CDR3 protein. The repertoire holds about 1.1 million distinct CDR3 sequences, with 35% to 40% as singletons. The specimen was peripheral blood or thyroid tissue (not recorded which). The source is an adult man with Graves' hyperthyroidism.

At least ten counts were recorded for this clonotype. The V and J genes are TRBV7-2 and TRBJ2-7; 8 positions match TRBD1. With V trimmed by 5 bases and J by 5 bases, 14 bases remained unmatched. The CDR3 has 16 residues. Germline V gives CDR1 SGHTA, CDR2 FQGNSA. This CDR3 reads CASSSGTGQESHEQYF. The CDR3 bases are TGTGCCAGCAGCAGCGGTACGGGACAGGAGTCCCACGAGCAGTACTTC. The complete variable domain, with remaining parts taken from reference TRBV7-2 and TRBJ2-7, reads GAGVSQSPSNKVTEKGKDVELRCDPISGHTALYWYRQSLGQGLEFLIYFQGNSAPDKSGLPSDRFSAERTGGSVSTLTIQRTQQEDSAVYLCASSSGTGQESHEQYFGPGTRLTVT.

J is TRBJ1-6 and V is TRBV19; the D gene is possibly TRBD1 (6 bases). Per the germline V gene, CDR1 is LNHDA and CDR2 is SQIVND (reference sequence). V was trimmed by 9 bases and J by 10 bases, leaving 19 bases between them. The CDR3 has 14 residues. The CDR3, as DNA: TGTGCCAGCACGGAGATGACAGGAAAATCACCCCTCCACTTT. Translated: CASTEMTGKSPLHF.

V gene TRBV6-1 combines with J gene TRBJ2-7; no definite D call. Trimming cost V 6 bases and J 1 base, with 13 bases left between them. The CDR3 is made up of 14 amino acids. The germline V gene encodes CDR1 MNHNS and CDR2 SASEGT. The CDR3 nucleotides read TGTGCCAGCAGCCCAAAGGTTGTATCCTACGAGCAGTACTTC. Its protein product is CASSPKVVSYEQYF.

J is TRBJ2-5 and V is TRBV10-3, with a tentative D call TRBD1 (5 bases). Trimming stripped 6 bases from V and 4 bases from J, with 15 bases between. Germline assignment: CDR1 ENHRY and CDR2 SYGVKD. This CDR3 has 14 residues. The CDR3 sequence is CAIRQGFDTETQYF. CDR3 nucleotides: TGTGCCATCAGGCAGGGTTTTGATACAGAGACCCAGTACTTC.

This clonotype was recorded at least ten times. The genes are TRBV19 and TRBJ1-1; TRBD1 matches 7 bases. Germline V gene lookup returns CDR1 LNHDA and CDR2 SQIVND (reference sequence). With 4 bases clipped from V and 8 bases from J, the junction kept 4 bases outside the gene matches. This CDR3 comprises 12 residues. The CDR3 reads CASSTRDSEAFF. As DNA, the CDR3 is TGTGCCAGTAGTACAAGGGACAGCGAAGCTTTCTTT.

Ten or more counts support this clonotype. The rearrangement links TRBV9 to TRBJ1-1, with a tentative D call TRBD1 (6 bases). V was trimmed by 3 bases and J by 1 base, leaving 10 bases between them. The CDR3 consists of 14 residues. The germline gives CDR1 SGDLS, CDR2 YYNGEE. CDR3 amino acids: CASSASDRNTEAFF. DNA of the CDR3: TGTGCCAGCAGCGCATCGGACAGGAACACTGAAGCTTTCTTT.

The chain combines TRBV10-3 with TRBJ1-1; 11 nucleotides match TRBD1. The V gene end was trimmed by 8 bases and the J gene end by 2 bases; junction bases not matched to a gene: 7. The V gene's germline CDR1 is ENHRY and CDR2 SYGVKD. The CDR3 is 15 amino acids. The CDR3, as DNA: TGTGCCATCGGCAGGACAGGGGGCGGAAACACTGAAGCTTTCTTT. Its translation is CAIGRTGGGNTEAFF.

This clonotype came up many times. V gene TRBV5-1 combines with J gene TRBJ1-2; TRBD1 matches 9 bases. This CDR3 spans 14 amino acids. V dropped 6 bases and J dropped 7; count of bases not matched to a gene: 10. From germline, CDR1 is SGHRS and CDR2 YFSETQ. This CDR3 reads CASTSDRGGSGYTF. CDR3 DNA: TGCGCCAGCACCTCAGACAGGGGGGGCTCTGGCTACACCTTC.

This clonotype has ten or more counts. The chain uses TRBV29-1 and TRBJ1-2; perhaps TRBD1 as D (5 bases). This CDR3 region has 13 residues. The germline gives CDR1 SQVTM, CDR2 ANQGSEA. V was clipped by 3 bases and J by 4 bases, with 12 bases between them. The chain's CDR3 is CSVDGGETYGYTF. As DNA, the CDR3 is TGCAGCGTTGATGGGGGGGAAACCTATGGCTACACCTTC.

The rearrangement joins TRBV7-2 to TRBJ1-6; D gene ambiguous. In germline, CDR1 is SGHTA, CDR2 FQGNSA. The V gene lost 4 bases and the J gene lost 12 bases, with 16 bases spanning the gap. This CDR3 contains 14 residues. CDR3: CASSWTSGRLPLHF. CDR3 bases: TGTGCCAGCAGCTGGACTAGCGGGAGGTTACCCCTCCACTTT.

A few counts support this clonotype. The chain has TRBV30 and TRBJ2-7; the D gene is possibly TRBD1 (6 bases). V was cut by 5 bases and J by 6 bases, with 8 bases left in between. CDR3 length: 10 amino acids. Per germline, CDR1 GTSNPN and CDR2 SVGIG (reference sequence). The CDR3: CAWGQLEQYV. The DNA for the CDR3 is TGTGCCTGGGGACAGCTCGAGCAGTACGTC.

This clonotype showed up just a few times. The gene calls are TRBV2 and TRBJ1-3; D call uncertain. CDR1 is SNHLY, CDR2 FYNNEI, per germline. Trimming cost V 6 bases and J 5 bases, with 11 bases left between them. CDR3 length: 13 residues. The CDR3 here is CASSLESRNTIYF. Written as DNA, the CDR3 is TGTGCCAGCAGCCTCGAGAGCAGAAACACCATATATTTT.

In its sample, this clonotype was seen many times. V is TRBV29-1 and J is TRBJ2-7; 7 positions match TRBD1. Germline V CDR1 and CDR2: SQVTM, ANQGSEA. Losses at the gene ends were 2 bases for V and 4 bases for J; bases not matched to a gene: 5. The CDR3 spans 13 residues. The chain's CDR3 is CSVEWTGDYEQYF. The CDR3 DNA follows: TGCAGCGTTGAATGGACAGGAGATTACGAGCAGTACTTC.

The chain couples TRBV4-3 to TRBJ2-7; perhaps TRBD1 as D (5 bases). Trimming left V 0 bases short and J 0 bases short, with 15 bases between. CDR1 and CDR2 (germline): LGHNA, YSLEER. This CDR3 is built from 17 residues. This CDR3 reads CASSQDPGAVSSYEQYF. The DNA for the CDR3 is TGCGCCAGCAGCCAAGATCCTGGGGCGGTAAGCTCCTACGAGCAGTACTTC.

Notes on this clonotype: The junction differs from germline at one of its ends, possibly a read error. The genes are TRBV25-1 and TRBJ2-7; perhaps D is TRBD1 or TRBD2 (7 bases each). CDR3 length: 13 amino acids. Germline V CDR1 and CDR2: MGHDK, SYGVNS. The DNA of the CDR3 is TGTGCCGGACTAGGGGGCGCCAGCTACGAGCGGTACTTC. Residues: CAGLGGASYERYF.

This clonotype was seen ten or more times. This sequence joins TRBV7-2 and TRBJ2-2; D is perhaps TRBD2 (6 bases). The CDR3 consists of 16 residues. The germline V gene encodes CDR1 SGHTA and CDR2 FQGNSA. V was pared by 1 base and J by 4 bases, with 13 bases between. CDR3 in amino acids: CASSLVGGRGTGELFF. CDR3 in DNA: TGTGCCAGCAGCTTAGTCGGGGGTCGGGGCACCGGGGAGCTGTTTTTT.

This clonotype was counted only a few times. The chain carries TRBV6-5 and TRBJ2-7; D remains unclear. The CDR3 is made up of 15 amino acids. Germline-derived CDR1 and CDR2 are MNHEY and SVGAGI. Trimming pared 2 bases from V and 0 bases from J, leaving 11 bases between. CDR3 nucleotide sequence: TGTGCCAGCAGTTACGAGAGGCTGCCCTCCTACGAGCAGTACTTC. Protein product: CASSYERLPSYEQYF.

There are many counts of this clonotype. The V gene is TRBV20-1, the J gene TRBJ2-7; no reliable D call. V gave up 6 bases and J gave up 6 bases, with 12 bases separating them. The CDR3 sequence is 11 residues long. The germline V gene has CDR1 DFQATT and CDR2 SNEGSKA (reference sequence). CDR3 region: CSANELFEQYF. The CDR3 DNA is TGCAGTGCAAACGAACTTTTCGAGCAGTACTTC.

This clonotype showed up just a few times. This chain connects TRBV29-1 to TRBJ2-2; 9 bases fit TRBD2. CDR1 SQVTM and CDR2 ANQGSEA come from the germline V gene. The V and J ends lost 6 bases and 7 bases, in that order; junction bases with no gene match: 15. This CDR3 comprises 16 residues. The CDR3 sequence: CSVGIFLAGGLGELFF. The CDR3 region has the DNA TGCAGCGTAGGGATTTTTTTGGCGGGAGGGCTCGGGGAGCTGTTTTTT.

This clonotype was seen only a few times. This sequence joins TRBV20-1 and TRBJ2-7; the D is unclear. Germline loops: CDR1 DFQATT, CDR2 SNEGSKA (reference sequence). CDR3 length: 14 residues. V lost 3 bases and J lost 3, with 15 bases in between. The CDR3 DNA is TGCAGTGCTAGGGTGGTTTCAGACTTCTACGAGCAGTACTTC. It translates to CSARVVSDFYEQYF.

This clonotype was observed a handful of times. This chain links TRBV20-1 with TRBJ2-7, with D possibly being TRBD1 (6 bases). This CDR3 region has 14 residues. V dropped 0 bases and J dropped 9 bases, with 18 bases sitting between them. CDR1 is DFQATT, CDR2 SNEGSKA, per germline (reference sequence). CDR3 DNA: TGCAGTGCTAGAGATGATCAGTGGGACACCTGGCAGTACTTC. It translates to CSARDDQWDTWQYF.

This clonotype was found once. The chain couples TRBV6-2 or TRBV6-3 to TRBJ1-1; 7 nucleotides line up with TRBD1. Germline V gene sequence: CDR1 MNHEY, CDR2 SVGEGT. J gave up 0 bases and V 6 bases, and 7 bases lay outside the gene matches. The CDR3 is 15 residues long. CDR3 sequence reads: CASRHWGQLNTEAFF. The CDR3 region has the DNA TGTGCCAGCAGACACTGGGGACAGCTGAACACTGAAGCTTTCTTT.

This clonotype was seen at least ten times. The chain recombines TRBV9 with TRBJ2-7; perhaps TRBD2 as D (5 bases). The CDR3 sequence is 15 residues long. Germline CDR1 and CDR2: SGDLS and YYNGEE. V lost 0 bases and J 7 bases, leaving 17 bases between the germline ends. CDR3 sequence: CASSVGASYSIEQYF. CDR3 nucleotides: TGTGCCAGCAGCGTAGGGGCTAGCTACTCGATTGAGCAGTACTTC. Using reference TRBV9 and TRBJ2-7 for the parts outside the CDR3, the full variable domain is DSGVTQTPKHLITATGQRVTLRCSPRSGDLSVYWYQQSLDQGLQFLIQYYNGEERAKGNILERFSAQQFPDLHSELNLSSLELGDSALYFCASSVGASYSIEQYFGPGTRLTVT.

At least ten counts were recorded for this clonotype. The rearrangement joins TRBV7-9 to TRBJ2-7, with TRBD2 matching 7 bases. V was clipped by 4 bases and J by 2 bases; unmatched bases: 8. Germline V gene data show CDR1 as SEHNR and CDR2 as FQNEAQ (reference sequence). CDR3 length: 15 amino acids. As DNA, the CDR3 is TGTGCCAGCAGCTCGTCAGGCGGGAGTACCTACGAGCAGTACTTC. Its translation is CASSSSGGSTYEQYF.

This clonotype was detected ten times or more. This CDR3 reads CASGRQDGNTIYF. DNA of the CDR3: TGTGCCAGCGGAAGACAAGATGGAAACACCATATATTTT. The J gene is TRBJ1-3, the V gene TRBV7-8; D is undetermined. V lost 8 bases to trimming and J lost 3 bases, with 11 bases between them. Looked up from germline, CDR1 is SGHVS and CDR2 is FQNEAQ. This CDR3 is 13 amino acids long.

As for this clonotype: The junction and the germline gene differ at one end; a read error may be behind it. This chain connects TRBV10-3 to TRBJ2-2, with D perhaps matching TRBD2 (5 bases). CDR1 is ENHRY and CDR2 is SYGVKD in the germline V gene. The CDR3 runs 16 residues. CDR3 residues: CASSVSLAPNPGELFF. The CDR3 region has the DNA TGTGCCAGCAGTGTATCGCTAGCCCCAAATCCCGGGGAGCTGTTTTTT.

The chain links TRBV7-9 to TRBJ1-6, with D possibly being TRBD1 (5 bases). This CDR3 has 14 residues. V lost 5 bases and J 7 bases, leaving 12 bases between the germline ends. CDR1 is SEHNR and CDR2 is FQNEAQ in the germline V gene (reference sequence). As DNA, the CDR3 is TGTGCCAGCAGCGGAAGGGACGGCAATTCACCCCTCCACTTT. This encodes CASSGRDGNSPLHF.